This T cell receptor (beta chain) was retrieved from a study of regulatory T cells in long-lasting Graves disease. Background on the study: With positive TSH receptor antibodies and over 5 years of antithyroid drugs, Graves' disease was considered persistent.

Time point specified: persistent/refractory GD, antithyroid drugs over 5 years with positive TRAb. The TCR library used RNA extracted from PBMCs. V shed 5 bases and J shed 4 bases, with 11 bases lying between them. Germline V CDR1 and CDR2: SNHLY, FYNNEI. This CDR3 is built from 14 residues. Ten or more counts support this clonotype. CDR3-region Arm-PCR and iRepertoire HTBI primers produced the TCR beta libraries. TCRdb independently ran MiXCR on the multiplex PCR reads; one entry per CDR3 protein. This sample carries 400,000 to 500,000 distinct CDR3 sequences, about 20% of them seen once, and the ten largest clones take around 13%.

The clonotype comes from a female donor with Graves disease. Sample: peripheral blood mononuclear cells (PBMCs), taken when the disease was refractory, from a patient treated with antithyroid drugs. The chain is built from TRBV2 and TRBJ2-2; no clear D gene. CDR3 protein: CASSPQVGTGELFF. CDR3 bases: TGTGCCAGCAGTCCCCAGGTTGGCACCGGGGAGCTGTTTTTT.